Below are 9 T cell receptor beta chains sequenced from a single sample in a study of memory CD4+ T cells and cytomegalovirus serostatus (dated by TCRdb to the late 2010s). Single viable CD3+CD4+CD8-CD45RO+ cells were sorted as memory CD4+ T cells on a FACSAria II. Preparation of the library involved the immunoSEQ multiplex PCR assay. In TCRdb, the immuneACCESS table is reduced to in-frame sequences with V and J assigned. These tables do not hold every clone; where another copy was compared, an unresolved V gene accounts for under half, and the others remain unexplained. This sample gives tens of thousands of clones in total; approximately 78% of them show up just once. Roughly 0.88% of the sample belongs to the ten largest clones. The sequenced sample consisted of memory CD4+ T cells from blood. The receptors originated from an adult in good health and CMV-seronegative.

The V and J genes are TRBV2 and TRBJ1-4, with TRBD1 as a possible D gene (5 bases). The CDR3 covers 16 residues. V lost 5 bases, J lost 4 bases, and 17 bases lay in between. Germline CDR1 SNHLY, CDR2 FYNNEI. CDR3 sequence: CASSPGDSGFNEKLFF. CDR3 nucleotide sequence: TGTGCCAGCAGTCCGGGAGACAGCGGGTTTAATGAAAAACTGTTTTTT.

The CDR3 DNA is TGTGCCTGGTCTGGGGTCGGACAGAATAATTCACCCCTCCACTTT. The encoded protein is CAWSGVGQNNSPLHF. The chain carries TRBV30 and TRBJ1-6; weak D call: TRBD1 (6 bases). Trimming took 5 bases from V and 5 from J, leaving 16 bases between them. The CDR3 has 15 amino acids. Germline V lookup: CDR1 GTSNPN, CDR2 SVGIG (reference sequence).

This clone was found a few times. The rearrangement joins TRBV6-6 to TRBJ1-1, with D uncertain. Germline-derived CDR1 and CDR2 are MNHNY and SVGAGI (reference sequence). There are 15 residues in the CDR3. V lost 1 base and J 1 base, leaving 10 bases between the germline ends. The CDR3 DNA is TGTGCCAGCAGTTACTGGGGTTCAGGGAACACTGAAGCTTTCTTT. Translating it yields CASSYWGSGNTEAFF.

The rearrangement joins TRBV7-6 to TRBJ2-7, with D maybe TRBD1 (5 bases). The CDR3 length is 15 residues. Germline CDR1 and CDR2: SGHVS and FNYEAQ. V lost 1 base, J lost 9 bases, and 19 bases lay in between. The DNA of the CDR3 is TGTGCCAGCAGCTTAGAAACAGCAGGGCGATCGGGGCAGTACTTC. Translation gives CASSLETAGRSGQYF.

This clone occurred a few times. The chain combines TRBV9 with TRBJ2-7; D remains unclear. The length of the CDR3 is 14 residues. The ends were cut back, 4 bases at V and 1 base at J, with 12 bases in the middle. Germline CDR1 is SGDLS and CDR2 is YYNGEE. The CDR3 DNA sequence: TGTGCCAGCAGCCCCCAGGATTATTCCTACGAGCAGTACTTC. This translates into CASSPQDYSYEQYF. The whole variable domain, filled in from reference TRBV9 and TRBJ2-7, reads DSGVTQTPKHLITATGQRVTLRCSPRSGDLSVYWYQQSLDQGLQFLIQYYNGEERAKGNILERFSAQQFPDLHSELNLSSLELGDSALYFCASSPQDYSYEQYFGPGTRLTVT.

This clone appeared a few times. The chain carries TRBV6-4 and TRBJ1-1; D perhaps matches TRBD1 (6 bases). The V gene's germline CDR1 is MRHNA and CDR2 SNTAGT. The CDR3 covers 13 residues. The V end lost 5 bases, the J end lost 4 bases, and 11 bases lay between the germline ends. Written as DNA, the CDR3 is TGTGCCAGCAGTAATACAGGGCCCACTGAAGCTTTCTTT. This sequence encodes CASSNTGPTEAFF.

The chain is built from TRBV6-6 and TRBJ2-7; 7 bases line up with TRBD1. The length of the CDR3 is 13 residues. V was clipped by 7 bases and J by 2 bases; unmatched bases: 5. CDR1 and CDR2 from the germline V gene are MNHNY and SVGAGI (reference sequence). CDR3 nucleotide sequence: TGTGCCAGCACTAGGGGACAGACCTACGAGCAGTACTTC. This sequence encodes CASTRGQTYEQYF.

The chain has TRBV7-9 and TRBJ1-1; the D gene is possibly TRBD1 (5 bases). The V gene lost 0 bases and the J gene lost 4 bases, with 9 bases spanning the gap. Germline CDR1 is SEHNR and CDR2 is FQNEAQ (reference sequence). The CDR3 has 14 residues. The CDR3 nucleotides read TGTGCCAGCAGCTTAGCAGGGCAGGGCACTGAAGCTTTCTTT. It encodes CASSLAGQGTEAFF.

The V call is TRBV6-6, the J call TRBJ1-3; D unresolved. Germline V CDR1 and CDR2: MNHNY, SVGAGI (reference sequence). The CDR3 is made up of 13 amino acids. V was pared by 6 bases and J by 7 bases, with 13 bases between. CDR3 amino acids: CASRPVGSNTIYF. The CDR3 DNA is TGTGCCAGCAGGCCGGTGGGGAGCAACACCATATATTTT.